The rows below give T cell receptor beta chains drawn from one sample of a study of response to subunit inactivated influenza vaccine. TCRdb re-called the RT-PCR reads through MiXCR, storing one row per CDR3 protein. The sample consists of around 480,000 distinct CDR3 sequences, more than 15% of them appearing once. The sample here was CD4+ T cells sorted from PBMCs, taken roughly 24 months after vaccination. The receptors were sampled from a man in his fifties or sixties who received an inactivated influenza vaccine. Each CDR3 is given with its conserved first and last residue.

V gene	J gene	CDR3 protein
TRBV7-9	TRBJ1-6	CASSLGKPGRGNSPLHF
TRBV12-3/TRBV12-4	TRBJ1-1	CASSFGVTEAFF
TRBV3-1	TRBJ2-7	CASSQEGGFGEQYF
TRBV7-7	TRBJ2-5	CASSFGGGSGETQYF
TRBV6-2/TRBV6-3	TRBJ2-2	CASRRGANTGELFF
TRBV20-1	TRBJ2-5	CSAPPSGGSQTQYF
TRBV6-1	TRBJ2-3	CASSKAGLAIRTDTQYF
TRBV6-9	TRBJ2-7	CASSYRGTGGIHEQYF
TRBV29-1	TRBJ2-7	CSVGLRTGDPYEQYF
TRBV20-1	TRBJ2-1	CSARVGGTAYNEQFF
TRBV3-1	TRBJ2-2	CASSYTGNTGELFF
TRBV11-2	TRBJ2-3	CASSLPRGGQYF
TRBV29-1	TRBJ2-1	CSVVGGAFYNEQFF
TRBV7-2	TRBJ2-1	CASRPDRSSYNEQFF
TRBV6-5	TRBJ2-7	CASSSLGLAHSYEQYF
TRBV9	TRBJ1-4	CASSVAEGIKEKLFF
TRBV19	TRBJ2-6	CASRPGYSGANVLTF
TRBV7-6	TRBJ2-3	CASSSHTLARPTDTQYF
TRBV4-2	TRBJ2-4	CASSQGSRVGIQYF
TRBV2	TRBJ2-1	CASTSDRYNEQFF
TRBV10-3	TRBJ1-1	CAIRAGQMNTEAFF
TRBV29-1	TRBJ1-3	CSVDEGGNTIYF
TRBV12-5	TRBJ2-2	CASGLVKGGTSGENTGELFF
TRBV7-6	TRBJ1-2	CASSRDGQGDYGYTF
TRBV3-1	TRBJ2-1	CASSRLRGEFYNEQFF
TRBV28	TRBJ2-7	CASSRAPSGIAYEQYF
TRBV3-1	TRBJ2-1	CASSGDSLNEQFF